This is a list of T cell receptor beta chains from one sample in a study of immune evolution from preneoplasia to lung adenocarcinoma. Repertoires were generated with immunoSEQ multiplex PCR, while TCRdb's copy carries only in-frame clones and drops some. The sample contains over 1,000 clones, over 75% of which appear only once. Sequencing was performed on FFPE adjacent normal lung tissue. These receptors were collected from a person aged 55 to 75 with lung adenocarcinoma. CDR3s include the opening cysteine and the closing phenylalanine or tryptophan.

V gene	J gene	CDR3 length	CDR3 protein
TRBV12-5	TRBJ2-1	18	CASGSGLAGINWYNEQFF
TRBV19	TRBJ2-3	12	CASSAAGDTQYF
TRBV27	TRBJ2-2	16	CASSLSGGGYTGELFF
TRBV2	TRBJ2-3	12	CASSSGTDTQYF
TRBV29-1	TRBJ2-7	15	CSVAMDRPSSYEQYF
TRBV25-1	TRBJ1-1	15	CASSPSTGGRTEAFF
TRBV9	TRBJ1-2	12	CASSAPIYGYTF
TRBV9	TRBJ2-1	14	CASSIAYRGDEQFF
TRBV10-2	TRBJ2-7	14	CASKRLAGDYEQYF
TRBV7-8	TRBJ2-6	17	CASSAVNPQSRANVLTF
TRBV7-6	TRBJ2-5	17	CASSLDPSGSFEETQYF
TRBV4-1	TRBJ1-2	14	CASSPRTVGDGYTF
TRBV28	TRBJ2-5	15	CASSSGTSEQETQYF